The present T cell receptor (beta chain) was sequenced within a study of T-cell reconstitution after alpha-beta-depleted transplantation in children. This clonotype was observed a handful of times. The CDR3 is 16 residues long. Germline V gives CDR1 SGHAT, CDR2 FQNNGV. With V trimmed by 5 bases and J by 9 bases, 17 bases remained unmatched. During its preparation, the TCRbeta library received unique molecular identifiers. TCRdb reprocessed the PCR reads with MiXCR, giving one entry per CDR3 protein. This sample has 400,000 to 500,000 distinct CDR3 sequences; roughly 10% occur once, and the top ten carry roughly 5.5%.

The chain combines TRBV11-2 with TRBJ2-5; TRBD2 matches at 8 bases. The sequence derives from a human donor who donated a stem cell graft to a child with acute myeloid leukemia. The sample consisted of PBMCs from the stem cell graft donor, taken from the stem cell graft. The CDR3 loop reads CASSVGSGGAKSAQYF. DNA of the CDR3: TGTGCCAGCAGCGTGGGCAGCGGGGGTGCGAAGTCTGCCCAGTACTTC. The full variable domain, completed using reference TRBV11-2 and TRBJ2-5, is EAGVAQSPRYKIIEKRQSVAFWCNPISGHATLYWYQQILGQGPKLLIQFQNNGVVDDSQLPKDRFSAERLKGVDSTLKIQPAKLEDSAVYLCASSVGSGGAKSAQYFGPGTRLLVL.